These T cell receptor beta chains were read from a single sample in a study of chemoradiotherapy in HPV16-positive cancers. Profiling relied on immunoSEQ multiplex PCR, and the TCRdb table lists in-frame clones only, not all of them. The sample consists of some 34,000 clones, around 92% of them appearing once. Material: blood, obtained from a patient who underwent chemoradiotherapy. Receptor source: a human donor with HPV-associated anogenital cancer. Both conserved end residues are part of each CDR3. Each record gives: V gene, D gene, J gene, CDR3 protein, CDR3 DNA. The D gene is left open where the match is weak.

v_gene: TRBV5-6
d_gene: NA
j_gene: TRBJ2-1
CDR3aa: CASSLWTGAGEQFF
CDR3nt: TGTGCCAGCAGCTTGTGGACGGGGGCTGGTGAGCAGTTCTTC

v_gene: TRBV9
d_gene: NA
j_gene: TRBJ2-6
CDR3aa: CASSVSSGANVLTF
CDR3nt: TGTGCCAGCAGCGTCTCCTCTGGGGCCAACGTCCTGACTTTC

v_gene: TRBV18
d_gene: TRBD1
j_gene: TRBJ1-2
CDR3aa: CASSTGDGYTF
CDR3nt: TGTGCCAGCTCGACAGGGGATGGCTACACCTTC

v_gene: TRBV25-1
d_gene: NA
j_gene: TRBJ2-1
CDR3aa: CASSEDRSSYNEQFF
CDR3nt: TGTGCCAGCAGTGAAGACAGGAGCTCCTACAATGAGCAGTTCTTC

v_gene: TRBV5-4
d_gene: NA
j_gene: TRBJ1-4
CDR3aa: CASSFLREKLFF
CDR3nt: TGTGCCAGCAGCTTCCTAAGGGAAAAACTGTTTTTT

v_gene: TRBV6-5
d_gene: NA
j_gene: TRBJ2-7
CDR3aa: CASSSHREKDEQYF
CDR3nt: TGTGCCAGCAGTTCCCACCGGGAAAAGGACGAGCAGTACTTC

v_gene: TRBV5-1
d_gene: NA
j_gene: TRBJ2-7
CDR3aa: CASSLGPSEALSLYEQYF
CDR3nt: TGCGCCAGCAGCTTGGGACCAAGTGAGGCACTGAGCCTATACGAGCAGTACTTC

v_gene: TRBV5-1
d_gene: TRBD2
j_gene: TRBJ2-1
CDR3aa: CASSFVERGGFVYEQFF
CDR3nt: TGCGCCAGCAGCTTTGTGGAGCGGGGGGGGTTCGTCTATGAGCAGTTCTTC

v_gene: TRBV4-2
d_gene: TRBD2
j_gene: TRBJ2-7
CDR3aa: CASSRLAGGRSYEQYF
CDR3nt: TGTGCCAGCAGCCGCCTAGCGGGGGGTCGCTCCTACGAGCAGTACTTC

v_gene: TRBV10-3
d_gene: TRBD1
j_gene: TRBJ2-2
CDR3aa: CAISGTGLNTGELFF
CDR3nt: TGTGCCATCAGCGGGACAGGATTGAACACCGGGGAGCTGTTTTTT

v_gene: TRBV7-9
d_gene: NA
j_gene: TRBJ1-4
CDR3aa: CASSQQGGTNEKLFF
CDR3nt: TGTGCCAGCAGCCAACAGGGAGGAACTAATGAAAAACTGTTTTTT